A selection of T cell receptor beta chains follows, all from one sample in a study of blood T cell repertoires in COVID-19. The data were produced by immunoSEQ multiplex PCR, yet TCRdb's version contains in-frame clones alone and is incomplete. Found here are fewer than 350,000 clones, about 86% of them singletons; the top ten hold less than 3%. The specimen sequenced was peripheral blood. The source is a woman aged 60 to 75 with active or convalescent COVID-19. The CDR3 runs from the conserved cysteine through the conserved F or W. The D gene is left open where the match is weak. Clone size is shown for a subset of rows, as once, few, many or a class of expanded clone.

J | V | size | D | DNA | CDR3
TRBJ1-1 | TRBV27 | NA | NA | TGTGCCAGCAGTTTCGACAGCTATACTGAAGCTTTCTTT | CASSFDSYTEAFF
TRBJ2-7 | TRBV2 | few | TRBD2 | TGTGCCAGCCAGCGGGGGTACGAGCAGTACTTC | CASQRGYEQYF
TRBJ1-2 | TRBV13 | NA | TRBD1 | TGTGCCAGCAGCTTGGGACAGGGGTACTATGGCTACACCTTC | CASSLGQGYYGYTF
TRBJ2-2 | TRBV5-1 | NA | NA | TGCGCCAGCAGCTTGGACGAAGGCGGGACCGGGGAGCTGTTTTTT | CASSLDEGGTGELFF
TRBJ1-3 | TRBV9 | NA | TRBD1 | TGTGCCAGTTCGTGGCAGGGGGCGACAGGAAACACCATATATTTT | CASSWQGATGNTIYF
TRBJ1-1 | TRBV21-1 | once | NA | TGTGTCAGCAGCAAAGCGGGACAGGGACTGGGGCTGACGTACACTGAAGCTTTCTTT | CVSSKAGQGLGLTYTEAFF
TRBJ2-5 | TRBV2 | NA | TRBD2 | TGTGCCAGCAGGGGGACTAGCGGAAAGACCCAGTACTTC | CASRGTSGKTQYF
TRBJ1-1 | TRBV21-1 | NA | NA | TGTGCCAGCAGCAAAATCGGGAAAAAAGACAGGGGGTTGGGAGCTTTCTTT | CASSKIGKKDRGLGAFF
TRBJ2-3 | TRBV7-9 | NA | TRBD1 | TGTGCCAGCAGCCTTCTGACAGGGGGCGATACAGATACGCAGTATTTT | CASSLLTGGDTDTQYF
TRBJ1-5 | TRBV30 | NA | TRBD1 | TGTGCCTGGAGTGTACGAGGGACAGGGAATCAGCCCCAGCATTTT | CAWSVRGTGNQPQHF